This entry lists 4 T cell receptor beta chains sequenced from one sample in a study of blood T cell repertoires in COVID-19. TCRdb keeps only in-frame clones here, not all; method: immunoSEQ multiplex PCR. The table has 250,000 to 300,000 clones, roughly 90% seen once. What was sequenced was peripheral blood. The receptors were sampled from a woman aged 30 to 39 with COVID-19, enrolled during active disease.

The rearrangement joins TRBV19 to TRBJ1-2, with TRBD1 matching over 11 bases. This CDR3 has 16 amino acids. With 10 bases clipped from V and 2 bases from J, the junction kept 12 bases outside the gene matches. Germline CDR1 reads LNHDA; CDR2 reads SQIVND (reference sequence). The CDR3 loop reads CATHSPGQGDNYGYTF. Here the CDR3 DNA reads TGTGCCACCCACTCTCCGGGACAGGGGGACAACTATGGCTACACCTTC.

The chain combines TRBV3-1 (or the pseudogene TRBV3-2) with TRBJ1-1; D is ambiguous. The V gene lost 5 bases and the J gene lost 2 bases, with 3 bases spanning the gap. The CDR3 consists of 11 residues. Germline V gene data show CDR1 as LGHDT and CDR2 as YNNKEL (reference sequence). The CDR3 sequence: CASSLNTEAFF. DNA for the CDR3: TGTGCCAGCAGCTTAAACACTGAAGCTTTCTTT.

The gene calls are TRBV11-2 and TRBJ1-2; D uncertain. This CDR3 has 14 residues. Per germline, CDR1 SGHAT and CDR2 FQNNGV. Trimming removed 1 base from V and 4 bases from J, with 10 bases in between. Here the CDR3 DNA reads TGTGCCAGCAGCTTAGGTGAGGCGCTCTATGGCTACACCTTC. This encodes CASSLGEALYGYTF.

The chain has TRBV30 and TRBJ2-1; 12 bases map to TRBD2. Germline V gene sequence: CDR1 GTSNPN, CDR2 SVGIG (reference sequence). There are 15 residues in the CDR3. The ends lost 3 bases at V and 4 bases at J; junction bases unmatched: 4. In DNA form, the CDR3 reads TGTGCCTGGAGGCTTGGACTAGCGGGGTACAATGAGCAGTTCTTC. It codes for CAWRLGLAGYNEQFF.